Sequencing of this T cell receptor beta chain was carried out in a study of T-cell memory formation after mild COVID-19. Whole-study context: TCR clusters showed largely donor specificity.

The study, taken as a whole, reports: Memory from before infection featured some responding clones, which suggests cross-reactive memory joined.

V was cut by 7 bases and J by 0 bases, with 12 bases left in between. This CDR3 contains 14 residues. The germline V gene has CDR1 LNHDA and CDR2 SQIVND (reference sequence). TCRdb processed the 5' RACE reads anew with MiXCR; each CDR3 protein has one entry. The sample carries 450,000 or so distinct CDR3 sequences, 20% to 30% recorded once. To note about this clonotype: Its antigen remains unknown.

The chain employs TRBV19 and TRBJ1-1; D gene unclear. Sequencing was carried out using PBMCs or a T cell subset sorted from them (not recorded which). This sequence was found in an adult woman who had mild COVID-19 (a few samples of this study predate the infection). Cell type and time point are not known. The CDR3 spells CASTDGILNTEAFF. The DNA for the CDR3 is TGTGCCAGTACCGACGGGATATTGAACACTGAAGCTTTCTTT.